This T cell receptor (beta chain) stems from a study of T-cell reconstitution after alpha-beta-depleted transplantation in children. For TCRbeta, the library was prepared with unique molecular identifiers. TCRdb re-called the PCR reads with MiXCR, one entry per CDR3 protein. The data hold about 540,000 distinct CDR3 sequences, with about a sixth observed a single time. This clonotype was counted only a few times. V was clipped by 4 bases and J by 3 bases, with 17 bases between them. The CDR3 runs 15 residues. The germline V gene encodes CDR1 SGHKS and CDR2 YYEKEE (reference sequence). Specimen: PBMCs from the stem cell graft donor, collected from the stem cell graft. The rearrangement links TRBV5-5 to TRBJ2-7; D possibly uses TRBD1 or TRBD2 (5 bases each). The sequence came from a human donor who donated a stem cell graft to a child with acute lymphoblastic leukemia. CDR3 loop: CASSLDVRDLYEQYF. CDR3 bases: TGTGCCAGCAGCCTCGATGTGAGGGACCTCTACGAGCAGTACTTC.